The rows below give T cell receptor beta chains drawn from one sample of a study of blood T cell repertoires in COVID-19. Assay: immunoSEQ multiplex PCR; the TCRdb copy retains only in-frame clones and omits some. The data contain some 350,000 clones, 87% of them singletons. The sequencing input was peripheral blood. The receptors here all came from a woman aged 45-59 years with COVID-19, enrolled during active disease. Both conserved end residues are part of each CDR3. The D gene is left open where the match is weak. Clone size is given for some rows only: seen once, a few or many times, or a class if the clone is expanded.

d_gene,v_gene,j_gene,abundance,CDR3aa,CDR3nt
.,TRBV5-1,TRBJ1-1,.,CASSRSQGVTEAFF,TGCGCCAGCAGCCGGTCTCAGGGTGTGACTGAAGCTTTCTTT
TRBD1,TRBV19,TRBJ2-6,.,CASSTRGRGRGANVLTF,TGTGCCAGTAGTACCAGGGGCAGGGGGCGTGGGGCCAACGTCCTGACTTTC
.,TRBV7-9,TRBJ1-1,.,CASSLTGVRAFF,TGTGCCAGCAGCTTAACAGGCGTGCGGGCTTTCTTT
.,TRBV25-1,TRBJ2-2,.,CASSGPHTGELFF,TGTGCCAGCAGTGGGCCGCACACCGGGGAGCTGTTTTTT
TRBD2,TRBV7-3,TRBJ2-1,.,CASSLLLGRGSYNEQFF,TGTGCCAGCAGCCTTCTCCTGGGGAGGGGATCCTACAATGAGCAGTTCTTC
.,TRBV12-3/TRBV12-4,TRBJ2-5,.,CASSSPETQYF,TGTGCCAGCAGTAGCCCGGAGACCCAGTACTTC
.,TRBV18,TRBJ1-1,few,CASSPGGLGITEAFF,TGTGCCAGCTCACCTGGAGGGCTTGGGATCACTGAAGCTTTCTTT
.,TRBV6-1,TRBJ1-1,.,CASSEAPGPFF,TGTGCCAGCAGTGAGGCCCCAGGGCCTTTCTTT
.,TRBV4-1,TRBJ2-7,.,CASSQDWEKSYEQYF,TGCGCCAGCAGCCAAGATTGGGAGAAATCCTACGAGCAGTACTTC
.,TRBV21-1,TRBJ2-7,.,CASSKNGNLSYEQYF,TGTGCCAGCAGCAAAAACGGTAACCTCTCCTACGAGCAGTACTTC
.,TRBV11-3,TRBJ2-1,.,CASSLFGGKRYNEQFF,TGTGCCAGCAGCTTATTCGGCGGGAAGCGCTACAATGAGCAGTTCTTC
TRBD1,TRBV11-3,TRBJ1-1,.,CASSTPGQGRRRTEAFF,TGTGCCAGCAGCACTCCGGGACAGGGAAGGCGGCGTACTGAAGCTTTCTTT
.,TRBV5-4,TRBJ1-3,.,CASSSHLGGGGNTIYF,TGTGCCAGCAGCTCTCATCTCGGGGGAGGTGGAAACACCATATATTTT
.,TRBV19,TRBJ1-5,once,CASSILGTNQPQHF,TGTGCCAGTAGTATTCTAGGAACTAATCAGCCCCAGCATTTT
.,TRBV3-1/TRBV3-2,TRBJ2-6,once,CASSQGRRSGANVLTF,TGTGCCAGCAGCCAAGGCCGGAGATCTGGGGCCAACGTCCTGACTTTC
TRBD2,TRBV12-5,TRBJ2-3,.,CASGDIQLAVTSTDTQYF,TGTGCTAGTGGTGATATACAACTAGCGGTCACTAGCACAGATACGCAGTATTTT
.,TRBV10-3,TRBJ1-4,once,CAISEIRSRGLFF,TGTGCCATCAGTGAGATAAGGAGCAGAGGACTGTTTTTT
.,TRBV6-1,TRBJ2-5,.,CASSERGGAGGTQYF,TGTGCCAGCAGTGAAAGAGGAGGGGCCGGTGGGACCCAGTACTTC
TRBD1,TRBV5-4,TRBJ2-1,.,CASSLEGTGFNEQFF,TGTGCCAGCAGCTTGGAAGGGACAGGATTCAATGAGCAGTTCTTC
TRBD1,TRBV24-1,TRBJ2-7,.,CATSDSGQEKTANYEQYF,TGTGCCACCAGTGATTCGGGACAGGAGAAGACCGCTAACTACGAGCAGTACTTC
.,TRBV3-1/TRBV3-2,TRBJ2-1,.,CASSFPKGDEQFF,TGTGCCAGCAGCTTCCCAAAGGGAGATGAGCAGTTCTTC
.,TRBV10-1,TRBJ2-1,.,CASSDRLVQRSGPVEQFF,TGCGCCAGCAGTGATAGGCTGGTCCAACGATCAGGGCCGGTTGAGCAGTTCTTC
TRBD1,TRBV7-9,TRBJ2-1,.,CASSLVIDRVTIEQFF,TGTGCCAGCAGCTTAGTAATCGACAGGGTAACAATTGAGCAGTTCTTC
.,TRBV11-2,TRBJ1-5,.,CASSLSAGGNQPQHF,TGTGCCAGCAGCTTATCCGCGGGAGGCAATCAGCCCCAGCATTTT
TRBD1,TRBV11-3,TRBJ2-7,few,CASRIATGGALDEQYF,TGTGCCAGCAGGATTGCCACAGGGGGCGCATTGGACGAGCAGTACTTC
.,TRBV30,TRBJ1-2,.,CAWATPGGETYGYTF,TGTGCCTGGGCCACACCGGGCGGGGAGACCTATGGCTACACCTTC
.,TRBV5-4,TRBJ2-7,.,CASSQMGGRDEQYF,TGTGCCAGCAGCCAAATGGGGGGTAGAGACGAGCAGTACTTC
TRBD1,TRBV5-1,TRBJ2-7,.,CASSLAADRGAEQYF,TGCGCCAGCAGCTTGGCCGCTGACAGGGGGGCCGAGCAGTACTTC